The 21 T cell receptor beta chains below were found in one sample sequenced in a study of T cell changes during pregnancy in multiple sclerosis. Profiling relied on immunoSEQ multiplex PCR, and the TCRdb table lists in-frame clones only, not all of them. The table records about 74,000 clones, roughly 90% of them present only once. The input for sequencing was peripheral blood, taken in the third trimester of pregnancy. The origin of the receptors is a female donor with multiple sclerosis, enrolled in a pregnancy study.

This clone was observed once. CDR3 in amino acids: CASRPGQGRSSNEKLFF. The CDR3 region has the DNA TGTGCCAGCAGACCGGGACAGGGACGCTCGAGTAATGAAAAACTGTTTTTT. The chain links TRBV19 to TRBJ1-4; 9 positions agree with TRBD1. J was trimmed by 4 bases and V by 9 bases; bases with no gene match: 15. This CDR3 spans 17 amino acids. Germline lookup yields CDR1 LNHDA and CDR2 SQIVND (reference sequence).

The rearrangement uses TRBV5-1 and TRBJ1-6; 9 bases agree with TRBD1. The CDR3 has 15 amino acids. V gave up 2 bases and J gave up 7 bases; unmatched junction bases: 4. In germline, CDR1 is SGHRS, CDR2 YFSETQ. CDR3 region: CASSFETGGNSPLHF. The DNA for the CDR3 is TGCGCCAGCAGCTTTGAGACAGGGGGAAATTCACCCCTCCACTTT.

This chain joins TRBV7-2 and TRBJ1-2; D is undetermined. From germline, CDR1 is SGHTA and CDR2 FQGNSA. The length of the CDR3 is 12 residues. Trimming took 5 bases from V and 4 from J, leaving 8 bases between them. The CDR3 DNA is TGTGCCAGCAGCGCGGGGTTCTATGGCTACACCTTC. It encodes CASSAGFYGYTF.

The chain combines TRBV11-2 with TRBJ1-2; D remains unclear. This CDR3 has 13 residues. Trimming pared 5 bases from V and 5 bases from J, leaving 12 bases between. CDR1 SGHAT and CDR2 FQNNGV come from the germline V gene. CDR3 in DNA: TGTGCCAGCAGCGGATCCGACGGGTATGGCTACACCTTC. Its translation: CASSGSDGYGYTF.

This chain links TRBV5-1 with TRBJ2-7, with a tentative D call TRBD1 (5 bases). Germline V CDR1 and CDR2: SGHRS, YFSETQ. Trimming pared 0 bases from V and 5 bases from J, leaving 12 bases between. The CDR3 contains 14 residues. This CDR3 is CASSLGWGRDEQYF. The CDR3 DNA reads as TGCGCCAGCAGCTTGGGCTGGGGCCGGGACGAGCAGTACTTC.

This clone has just one count. The chain recombines TRBV7-9 with TRBJ1-2; 9 nucleotides line up with TRBD1. V trimming: 5 bases; J trimming: 0 bases; junction bases outside the gene matches: 4. CDR1 is SEHNR, CDR2 FQNEAQ, per germline (reference sequence). The CDR3 runs 15 residues. DNA of the CDR3: TGTGCCAGCAGCCTGGGACAGGGAGCTAACTATGGCTACACCTTC. Translating it yields CASSLGQGANYGYTF.

This sequence joins TRBV7-2 and TRBJ2-7; 11 bases align to TRBD2. J was trimmed by 0 bases and V by 1 base; bases with no gene match: 2. The germline CDR1 and CDR2 sequences are SGHTA and FQGNSA. The CDR3 length is 16 residues. The CDR3 DNA follows: TGTGCCAGCAGCTTAGGGACTAGCGGGTACTCCTACGAGCAGTACTTC. It translates to CASSLGTSGYSYEQYF.

The V call is TRBV13, the J call TRBJ2-2; TRBD2 aligns across 7 bases. CDR1 and CDR2 from the germline V gene are PRHDT and FYEKMQ (reference sequence). The CDR3 is 16 amino acids. With 3 bases clipped from V and 0 bases from J, the junction kept 4 bases outside the gene matches. In DNA form, the CDR3 reads TGTGCCAGCAGCTTGATGGCGGGGGCGAACACCGGGGAGCTGTTTTTT. It translates to CASSLMAGANTGELFF.

The rearrangement joins TRBV15 to TRBJ2-3; D gene ambiguous. The V gene's germline CDR1 is LNHNV and CDR2 YYDKDF (reference sequence). The CDR3 runs 13 residues. The ends were cut back, 5 bases at V and 1 base at J, with 7 bases in the middle. The CDR3 loop is CATSRPGTDTQYF. The CDR3 bases are TGTGCCACCAGCCGCCCAGGCACAGATACGCAGTATTTT.

V gene TRBV7-6 combines with J gene TRBJ1-6; tentatively, D is TRBD1 (6 bases). Trimming took 1 base from V and 5 from J, leaving 9 bases between them. The CDR3 spans 15 residues. Germline CDR1 and CDR2: SGHVS and FNYEAQ. CDR3 sequence: CASSLGDMDNSPLHF. For the CDR3, the DNA is TGTGCCAGCAGCTTAGGGGACATGGATAATTCACCCCTCCACTTT. The full variable domain, with the rest looked up from reference TRBV7-6 and TRBJ1-6, is GAGVSQSPRYKVTKRGQDVALRCDPISGHVSLYWYRQALGQGPEFLTYFNYEAQQDKSGLPNDRFSAERPEGSISTLTIQRTEQRDSAMYRCASSLGDMDNSPLHFGNGTRLTVT.

This chain joins TRBV9 and TRBJ2-5; D is undetermined. This CDR3 is 13 amino acids long. Germline values: CDR1 SGDLS, CDR2 YYNGEE. V gave up 0 bases and J gave up 1 base, with 4 bases separating them. Here the CDR3 DNA reads TGTGCCAGCAGCGTAGACTTCCAAGAGACCCAGTACTTC. Encoded protein: CASSVDFQETQYF.

This chain joins TRBV19 and TRBJ1-2; TRBD1 matches at 12 bases. The ends lost 0 bases at V and 13 bases at J; junction bases unmatched: 9. The germline CDR1 and CDR2 sequences are LNHDA and SQIVND (reference sequence). The CDR3 is 15 amino acids. The CDR3 here is CASSIDPGQGARCTF. The CDR3 region has the DNA TGTGCCAGTAGTATAGATCCGGGACAGGGGGCCCGTTGCACCTTC.

This clone was counted once. The V gene is TRBV6-1, the J gene TRBJ1-2; D perhaps matches TRBD1 (6 bases). Trimming removed 5 bases at V and 8 bases at J, with 15 bases between. The CDR3 is 13 amino acids. Germline lookup yields CDR1 MNHNS and CDR2 SASEGT. The CDR3 here is CASSFQGMSGYTF. The CDR3, as DNA: TGTGCCAGCAGTTTCCAGGGGATGTCGGGCTACACCTTC.

The genes are TRBV5-1 and TRBJ1-6; 7 nucleotides align to TRBD1. V lost 6 bases to trimming and J lost 6 bases; unmatched junction nucleotides: 6. This CDR3 spans 14 amino acids. CDR1 is SGHRS and CDR2 is YFSETQ in the germline V gene. CDR3 residues: CASTPGQTNSPLHF. The CDR3 bases are TGCGCCAGCACCCCGGGACAGACTAATTCACCCCTCCACTTT.

The genes are TRBV5-1 and TRBJ2-7; 9 bases are a match to TRBD1. The J segment lost 3 bases and the V segment lost 0 bases, leaving 4 bases of the junction unmatched. The CDR3 runs to 15 residues. Germline values: CDR1 SGHRS, CDR2 YFSETQ. CDR3 sequence reads: CASSLGGTGYYEQYF. The CDR3 DNA is TGCGCCAGCAGCTTGGGCGGGACAGGGTACTACGAGCAGTACTTC.

This chain links TRBV11-2 with TRBJ1-2; the D is unclear. The CDR3 extends over 14 amino acids. V was trimmed by 5 bases and J by 5 bases, leaving 15 bases between them. CDR1 is SGHAT, CDR2 FQNNGV, per germline. The CDR3, as DNA: TGTGCCAGCAGCCATTCGGGAGGCACATATGGCTACACCTTC. Protein: CASSHSGGTYGYTF.

The chain is built from TRBV6-6 and TRBJ2-7, with 8 nucleotides matching TRBD1. CDR1 is MNHNY, CDR2 SVGAGI, per germline (reference sequence). With 5 bases clipped from V and 2 bases from J, the junction kept 5 bases outside the gene matches. This CDR3 has 14 amino acids. CDR3: CASSTGTGAYEQYF. The CDR3, as DNA: TGTGCCAGCAGTACCGGGACAGGCGCCTACGAGCAGTACTTC.

The chain couples TRBV6-5 to TRBJ2-6, with unresolved D. Looked up from germline, CDR1 is MNHEY and CDR2 is SVGAGI. Trimming cost V 5 bases and J 0 bases, with 5 bases left between them. This CDR3 is built from 14 residues. CDR3 region: CASSRSSGANVLTF. In DNA form, the CDR3 reads TGTGCCAGCAGTCGGAGCTCTGGGGCCAACGTCCTGACTTTC.

This clone showed up just once. The chain is built from TRBV5-1 and TRBJ2-1; 8 bases agree with TRBD1. The CDR3 contains 14 residues. Germline loops: CDR1 SGHRS, CDR2 YFSETQ. J was trimmed by 3 bases and V by 3 bases; bases with no gene match: 2. The CDR3 here is CASSSDRDYNEQFF. CDR3 DNA sequence: TGCGCCAGCAGCTCGGACAGGGACTACAATGAGCAGTTCTTC.

V usage is TRBV30 and J usage is TRBJ1-1; D uncertain. The CDR3 extends over 15 amino acids. Germline V gene data show CDR1 as GTSNPN and CDR2 as SVGIG (reference sequence). V shed 2 bases and J shed 4 bases, with 17 bases lying between them. The CDR3 sequence: CAWSPRGTTGTEAFF. DNA of the CDR3: TGTGCCTGGAGTCCCCGGGGTACTACGGGCACTGAAGCTTTCTTT.

This clone has more than one count but fewer than ten. The V and J genes are TRBV4-1 and TRBJ1-2, with D maybe TRBD1 (5 bases). Between the trimmed V and J ends, which lost 0 bases and 3 bases, there was a span of 20 bases. Germline CDR1 is MGHRA and CDR2 is YSYEKL. The CDR3 covers 18 residues. CDR3 DNA sequence: TGCGCCAGCAGCCAAGACTCGCCAGGGAGGGAGGTAGACTATGGCTACACCTTC. Amino acids: CASSQDSPGREVDYGYTF.